A selection of T cell receptor beta chains follows, all from one sample in a study of OX40 agonist ivuxolimab in advanced cancers. The data were produced by immunoSEQ multiplex PCR, yet TCRdb's version contains in-frame clones alone and is incomplete. The sample records about 36,000 clones, 60% to 85% being singletons. Sequences were derived from CD4+ or CD8+ T cells sorted from blood, sampled in a trial of the OX40 agonist ivuxolimab. The origin of the receptors is an adult with an advanced solid tumor such as melanoma, head and neck, liver or kidney cancer. Each CDR3 is given with its conserved first and last residue. D genes are given only for firm matches. A row's size may be missing; if present it is once, few, many or a size class.

CDR3 DNA: TGTGCCAGCAGCGGGGGCTGGGGGCGTCAGGGCTACACCTTC; CDR3 protein: CASSGGWGRQGYTF; clone size: -; CDR3 length: 14; D gene: -; V gene: TRBV5-4; J gene: TRBJ1-2
CDR3 DNA: TGTGCCAGCAGTGACGGTGGGGGACCCCAGTACTTC; CDR3 protein: CASSDGGGPQYF; clone size: -; CDR3 length: 12; D gene: -; V gene: TRBV6-4; J gene: TRBJ2-5
CDR3 DNA: TGTGCCAGCAGCGTAGTCCTCAGGGGAGAAGCTTTCTTT; CDR3 protein: CASSVVLRGEAFF; clone size: -; CDR3 length: 13; D gene: -; V gene: TRBV9; J gene: TRBJ1-1
CDR3 DNA: TGTGCCAGCAGTGCTGACGGCTACTATGGCTACACCTTC; CDR3 protein: CASSADGYYGYTF; clone size: -; CDR3 length: 13; D gene: -; V gene: TRBV25-1; J gene: TRBJ1-2
CDR3 DNA: TGTGCCAGCAGCTTGGTGGGAGTGCTGACAGATACGCAGTATTTT; CDR3 protein: CASSLVGVLTDTQYF; clone size: -; CDR3 length: 15; D gene: -; V gene: TRBV5-5; J gene: TRBJ2-3
CDR3 DNA: TGTGCCAGCAGTGGCCGAGCGGGGGGGCACAATGAGCAGTTCTTC; CDR3 protein: CASSGRAGGHNEQFF; clone size: few; CDR3 length: 15; D gene: TRBD2; V gene: TRBV2; J gene: TRBJ2-1
CDR3 DNA: TGTGCCAGCAGCCTCAGGGGGCGCGGAGGCTACACCTTC; CDR3 protein: CASSLRGRGGYTF; clone size: -; CDR3 length: 13; D gene: TRBD1; V gene: TRBV7-2; J gene: TRBJ1-2
CDR3 DNA: TGCGCCAGCAATGGGGGAACGGGAGATACGCAGTATTTT; CDR3 protein: CASNGGTGDTQYF; clone size: -; CDR3 length: 13; D gene: -; V gene: TRBV10-2; J gene: TRBJ2-3
CDR3 DNA: TGTGCCAGCAGTGAAGCGGGTTCTAGCGCAGAGACCCAGTACTTC; CDR3 protein: CASSEAGSSAETQYF; clone size: -; CDR3 length: 15; D gene: -; V gene: TRBV6-1; J gene: TRBJ2-5
CDR3 DNA: TGTGCCATCACCGAGGGACAGGGGGAATTCTATACCTATGGCTACACCTTC; CDR3 protein: CAITEGQGEFYTYGYTF; clone size: -; CDR3 length: 17; D gene: TRBD1; V gene: TRBV10-3; J gene: TRBJ1-2
CDR3 DNA: TGCGCCAGCAGCCATAACAGGGACTGGGAGACCCAGTACTTC; CDR3 protein: CASSHNRDWETQYF; clone size: -; CDR3 length: 14; D gene: -; V gene: TRBV5-1; J gene: TRBJ2-5
CDR3 DNA: TGTGCCAGCAGCTTCGGGACAGTTGACACCGGGGAGCTGTTTTTT; CDR3 protein: CASSFGTVDTGELFF; clone size: once; CDR3 length: 15; D gene: TRBD1; V gene: TRBV6-5; J gene: TRBJ2-2
CDR3 DNA: TGTGCCATCGGCCGATACGCAGTATTT; CDR3 protein: CAIGRYAVF; clone size: once; CDR3 length: 9; D gene: -; V gene: TRBV10-3; J gene: TRBJ2-3
CDR3 DNA: TGTGCCAGTTCGGGACAGGGAATCTACGAGCAGTACTTC; CDR3 protein: CASSGQGIYEQYF; clone size: -; CDR3 length: 13; D gene: TRBD1; V gene: TRBV28; J gene: TRBJ2-7
CDR3 DNA: TGCGCCAGCAGCTTGGTACTGAACCAAGAGACCCAGTACTTC; CDR3 protein: CASSLVLNQETQYF; clone size: once; CDR3 length: 14; D gene: -; V gene: TRBV5-1; J gene: TRBJ2-5
CDR3 DNA: TGTGCCAGCAGCCGCCGTGGAAACCAAGAGACCCAGTACTTC; CDR3 protein: CASSRRGNQETQYF; clone size: -; CDR3 length: 14; D gene: -; V gene: TRBV5-6; J gene: TRBJ2-5
CDR3 DNA: TGCGCCAGCAGCCAAGCGGCGAACACTGAAGCTTTCTTT; CDR3 protein: CASSQAANTEAFF; clone size: -; CDR3 length: 13; D gene: -; V gene: TRBV4-1; J gene: TRBJ1-1
CDR3 DNA: TGTGCCAGCAGTTTTCAGGGGGCTGGTGAGCAGTTCTTC; CDR3 protein: CASSFQGAGEQFF; clone size: many; CDR3 length: 13; D gene: TRBD1; V gene: TRBV5-4; J gene: TRBJ2-1
CDR3 DNA: TGTGCCAGCAGCCTCAGGGGCGACACTGAAGCTTTCTTT; CDR3 protein: CASSLRGDTEAFF; clone size: once; CDR3 length: 13; D gene: -; V gene: TRBV7-9; J gene: TRBJ1-1
CDR3 DNA: TGTGCCAGCAGCTTGAACACAGGGGTTTCGAGTGGCTACACCTTC; CDR3 protein: CASSLNTGVSSGYTF; clone size: -; CDR3 length: 15; D gene: TRBD1; V gene: TRBV5-6; J gene: TRBJ1-2
CDR3 DNA: TGTGCCAGCATTTTACGCGGGGACAGGGGTCAGCCCCAGCATTTT; CDR3 protein: CASILRGDRGQPQHF; clone size: -; CDR3 length: 15; D gene: TRBD1; V gene: TRBV6-6; J gene: TRBJ1-5
CDR3 DNA: TGCGCCAGCAGCTTGGAGACTAGCGGGGCCTACAATGAGCAGTTCTTC; CDR3 protein: CASSLETSGAYNEQFF; clone size: -; CDR3 length: 16; D gene: TRBD2; V gene: TRBV5-1; J gene: TRBJ2-1
CDR3 DNA: TGTGCCAGCAGCCAAGGACAGTCGAACACTGAAGCTTTCTTT; CDR3 protein: CASSQGQSNTEAFF; clone size: -; CDR3 length: 14; D gene: -; V gene: TRBV14; J gene: TRBJ1-1
CDR3 DNA: TGTGCCAGCAGTCGGGACAGGGGGACGAACACCGGGGAGCTGTTTTTT; CDR3 protein: CASSRDRGTNTGELFF; clone size: -; CDR3 length: 16; D gene: TRBD1; V gene: TRBV27; J gene: TRBJ2-2
CDR3 DNA: TGCGCCAGCAGGAGGGGAATAGGGGAGAACTATGGCTACACCTTC; CDR3 protein: CASRRGIGENYGYTF; clone size: -; CDR3 length: 15; D gene: -; V gene: TRBV10-2; J gene: TRBJ1-2
CDR3 DNA: TGTGCCAGTAGTAATTTCGGATTGAACTATGGCTACACCTTC; CDR3 protein: CASSNFGLNYGYTF; clone size: -; CDR3 length: 14; D gene: -; V gene: TRBV19; J gene: TRBJ1-2
CDR3 DNA: TGTGCCAGCAGTGACTACAATGAGCAGTTCTTC; CDR3 protein: CASSDYNEQFF; clone size: once; CDR3 length: 11; D gene: -; V gene: TRBV2; J gene: TRBJ2-1
CDR3 DNA: TGCGCCAGCAGCCCCTGGACGGGGGGGGATGAGCAGTTCTTC; CDR3 protein: CASSPWTGGDEQFF; clone size: -; CDR3 length: 14; D gene: TRBD2; V gene: TRBV5-1; J gene: TRBJ2-1
CDR3 DNA: TGTGCCAGCAGCCATACCGGGACAGGGTACAATGAGCAGTTCTTC; CDR3 protein: CASSHTGTGYNEQFF; clone size: -; CDR3 length: 15; D gene: TRBD1; V gene: TRBV7-6; J gene: TRBJ2-1
CDR3 DNA: TGTGCCAGCAGTGAAGGGGCGTGGGGGGGACAGCCCCAGCATTTT; CDR3 protein: CASSEGAWGGQPQHF; clone size: -; CDR3 length: 15; D gene: -; V gene: TRBV25-1; J gene: TRBJ1-5
CDR3 DNA: TGCAGCGTTGCTGATGGAAATCAGCCCCAGCATTTT; CDR3 protein: CSVADGNQPQHF; clone size: -; CDR3 length: 12; D gene: -; V gene: TRBV29-1; J gene: TRBJ1-5
CDR3 DNA: TGTGCCAGCTCACCTAAACAGGGGAACACTGAAGCTTTCTTT; CDR3 protein: CASSPKQGNTEAFF; clone size: -; CDR3 length: 14; D gene: -; V gene: TRBV18; J gene: TRBJ1-1
CDR3 DNA: TGTGCCAGCACCGGGACAGGGGTTGAAGCTTTCTTT; CDR3 protein: CASTGTGVEAFF; clone size: -; CDR3 length: 12; D gene: TRBD1; V gene: TRBV6-1; J gene: TRBJ1-1
CDR3 DNA: TGCAGCGTTGAGGGGGGTTTAGATGGCTACACCTTC; CDR3 protein: CSVEGGLDGYTF; clone size: -; CDR3 length: 12; D gene: -; V gene: TRBV29-1; J gene: TRBJ1-2
CDR3 DNA: TGCGCCAGCAGAGAGGGGGCTACAGATACGCAGTATTTT; CDR3 protein: CASREGATDTQYF; clone size: -; CDR3 length: 13; D gene: TRBD1; V gene: TRBV5-1; J gene: TRBJ2-3
CDR3 DNA: TGTGCCAGCAGAACTCGGACAGGGGACACTGAAGCTTTCTTT; CDR3 protein: CASRTRTGDTEAFF; clone size: -; CDR3 length: 14; D gene: TRBD1; V gene: TRBV27; J gene: TRBJ1-1
CDR3 DNA: TGCAGCGTTGAAGCGGGGGGGGCTGGTACTGAAGCTTTCTTT; CDR3 protein: CSVEAGGAGTEAFF; clone size: many; CDR3 length: 14; D gene: -; V gene: TRBV29-1; J gene: TRBJ1-1
CDR3 DNA: TGTGCCAGCAGAAAAGGGGGAGAGAACACTGAAGCTTTCTTT; CDR3 protein: CASRKGGENTEAFF; clone size: -; CDR3 length: 14; D gene: -; V gene: TRBV6-5; J gene: TRBJ1-1
CDR3 DNA: TGTGCCAGCAGTTACTCGAGAGTGGGGACCCAGTACTTC; CDR3 protein: CASSYSRVGTQYF; clone size: -; CDR3 length: 13; D gene: -; V gene: TRBV6-5; J gene: TRBJ2-5
CDR3 DNA: TGCAGCGTAGTAATATTGAACACTGAAGCTTTCTTT; CDR3 protein: CSVVILNTEAFF; clone size: -; CDR3 length: 12; D gene: -; V gene: TRBV29-1; J gene: TRBJ1-1
CDR3 DNA: TGTGCCAGCAGTGAAGCCTGGCGGGGGGTGGGGTCACCCCTCCACTTT; CDR3 protein: CASSEAWRGVGSPLHF; clone size: -; CDR3 length: 16; D gene: -; V gene: TRBV2; J gene: TRBJ1-6
CDR3 DNA: TGTGCCAGCAGCTTGGATATACAGGAGACCCAGTACTTC; CDR3 protein: CASSLDIQETQYF; clone size: -; CDR3 length: 13; D gene: -; V gene: TRBV7-2; J gene: TRBJ2-5
CDR3 DNA: TGTGCCAGCAGCTCTGGACAGGGTGTACGGTATGGCTACACCTTC; CDR3 protein: CASSSGQGVRYGYTF; clone size: -; CDR3 length: 15; D gene: TRBD1; V gene: TRBV5-6; J gene: TRBJ1-2